A single sample gave rise to the 5 T cell receptor beta chains below, sequenced in a study of human T cells and chemical hapten exposure. Using its own MiXCR run on the RACE reads, TCRdb lists one record per CDR3 protein. The table has a few hundred thousand distinct CDR3 sequences, about 6.9% seen once. The sample's time point: patch test 2, 6 weeks after DPC sensitization. Treatment meaning: therapeutic diphenylcyclopropenone sensitization with weekly scalp DPC. Sequencing was performed on whole blood, taken in connection with sensitization to the hapten diphenylcyclopropenone (DPC). The receptors here all came from a woman younger than 35 with alopecia areata. Some clones in this sample may be carry-over from other donors' samples.

There are many counts of this clonotype. This chain links TRBV12-3 or TRBV12-4 with TRBJ1-1; no firm D call. V lost 7 bases to trimming and J lost 3 bases, with 18 bases between them. This CDR3 is built from 15 residues. The CDR3 loop is CASTPTDGSDTEAFF. CDR3 in DNA: TGTGCCAGCACCCCAACCGACGGGTCGGACACTGAAGCTTTCTTT.

This clonotype has a count of ten or more. This chain joins TRBV6-1 and TRBJ2-3, with 8 bases aligning to TRBD1. CDR1 MNHNS and CDR2 SASEGT come from the germline V gene. With V trimmed by 0 bases and J by 6 bases, 8 bases remained unmatched. The CDR3 covers 16 residues. The CDR3 coding sequence is TGTGCCAGCAGTGAAGCGCAGGCAGGGGGCAAGGATACGCAGTATTTT. This codes for CASSEAQAGGKDTQYF.

The chain couples TRBV6-2 or TRBV6-3 to TRBJ1-1; D is perhaps TRBD1 (5 bases). Germline-derived CDR1 and CDR2 are MNHEY and SVGEGT. The CDR3 contains 13 residues. Trimming took 6 bases from V and 5 from J, leaving 13 bases between them. CDR3 residues: CASSYPRETEAFF. For the CDR3, the DNA is TGTGCCAGCAGCTACCCCAGGGAGACTGAAGCTTTCTTT.

This clonotype was detected a few times. The rearrangement uses TRBV3-1 and TRBJ2-4, with D possibly matching TRBD2 (5 bases). The V gene's germline CDR1 is LGHDT and CDR2 YNNKEL (reference sequence). The CDR3 length is 13 residues. The V end lost 1 base, the J end lost 7 bases, and 8 bases lay between the germline ends. For the CDR3, the DNA is TGTGCCAGCAGCCAAGTTTCGGGGAACATTCAGTACTTC. This codes for CASSQVSGNIQYF.

This clonotype was counted at least ten times. The chain links TRBV7-9 to TRBJ1-2; D gene unclear. The V end was cut by 10 bases, the J end by 2 bases, with 17 bases between. Germline CDR1 and CDR2: SEHNR and FQNEAQ (reference sequence). This CDR3 is built from 14 residues. The CDR3 nucleotides are TGTGCCACCCTTCTGGATCTCATCAACTATGGCTACACCTTC. Its translation: CATLLDLINYGYTF.